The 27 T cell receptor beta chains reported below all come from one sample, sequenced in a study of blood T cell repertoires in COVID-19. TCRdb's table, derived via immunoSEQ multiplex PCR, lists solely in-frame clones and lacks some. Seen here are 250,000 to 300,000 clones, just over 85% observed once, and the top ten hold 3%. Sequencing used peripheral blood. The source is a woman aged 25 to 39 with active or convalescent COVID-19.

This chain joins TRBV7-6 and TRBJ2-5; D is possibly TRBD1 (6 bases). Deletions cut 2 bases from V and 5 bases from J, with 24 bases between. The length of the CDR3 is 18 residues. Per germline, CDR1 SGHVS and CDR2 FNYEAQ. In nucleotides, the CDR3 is TGTGCCAGCAGCTTACTCGTCTTATCGGCAGGGGAACCGGAGACCCAGTACTTC. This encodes CASSLLVLSAGEPETQYF.

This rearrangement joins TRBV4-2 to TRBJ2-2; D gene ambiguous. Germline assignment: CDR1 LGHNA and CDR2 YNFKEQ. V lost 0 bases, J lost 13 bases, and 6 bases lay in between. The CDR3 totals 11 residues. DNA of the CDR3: TGTGCCAGCAGCCAAGATCCCTGGCTGTTTTTT. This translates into CASSQDPWLFF.

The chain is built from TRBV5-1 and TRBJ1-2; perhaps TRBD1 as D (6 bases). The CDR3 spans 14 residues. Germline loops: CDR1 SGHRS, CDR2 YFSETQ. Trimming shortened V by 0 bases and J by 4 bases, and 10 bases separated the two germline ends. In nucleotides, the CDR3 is TGCGCCAGCAGCTTGGGCAGGGGCTTCTATGGCTACACCTTC. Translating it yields CASSLGRGFYGYTF.

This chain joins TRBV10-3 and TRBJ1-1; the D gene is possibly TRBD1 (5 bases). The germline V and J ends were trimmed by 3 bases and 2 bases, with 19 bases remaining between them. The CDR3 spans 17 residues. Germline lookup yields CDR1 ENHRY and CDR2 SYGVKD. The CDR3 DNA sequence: TGTGCCATCAGTGACTCGGTCCCGCTTCAGGGAAACACTGAAGCTTTCTTT. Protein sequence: CAISDSVPLQGNTEAFF.

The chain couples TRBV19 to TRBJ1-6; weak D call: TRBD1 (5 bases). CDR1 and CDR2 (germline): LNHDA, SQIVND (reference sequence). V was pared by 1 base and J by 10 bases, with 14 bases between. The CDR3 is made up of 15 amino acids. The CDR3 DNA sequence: TGTGCCAGTAGTATAGCGGAGGGGTACGAATCACCCCTCCACTTT. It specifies CASSIAEGYESPLHF.

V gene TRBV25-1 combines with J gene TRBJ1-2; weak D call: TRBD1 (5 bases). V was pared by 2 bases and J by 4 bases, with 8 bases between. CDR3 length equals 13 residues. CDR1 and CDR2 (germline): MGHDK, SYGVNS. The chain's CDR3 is CASSEQGGYGYTF. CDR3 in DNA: TGTGCCAGCAGTGAACAGGGTGGCTATGGCTACACCTTC.

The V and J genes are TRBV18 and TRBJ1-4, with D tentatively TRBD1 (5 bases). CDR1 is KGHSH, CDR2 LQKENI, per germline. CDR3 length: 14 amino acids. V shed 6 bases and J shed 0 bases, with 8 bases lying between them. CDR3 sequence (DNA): TGTGCCAGCTCTCCGACAGCAACTAATGAAAAACTGTTTTTT. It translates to CASSPTATNEKLFF.

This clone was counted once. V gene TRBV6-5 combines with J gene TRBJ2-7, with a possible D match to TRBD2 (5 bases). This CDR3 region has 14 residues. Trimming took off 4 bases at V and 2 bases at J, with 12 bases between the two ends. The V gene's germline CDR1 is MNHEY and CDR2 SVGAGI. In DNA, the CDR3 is TGTGCCAGCAGTTCCCCGGACGGGACCTACGAGCAGTACTTC. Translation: CASSSPDGTYEQYF.

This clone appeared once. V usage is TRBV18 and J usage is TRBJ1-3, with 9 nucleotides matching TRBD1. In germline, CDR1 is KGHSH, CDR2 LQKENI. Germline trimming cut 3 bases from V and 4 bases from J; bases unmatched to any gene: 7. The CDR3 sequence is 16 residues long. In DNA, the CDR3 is TGTGCCAGCTCACCCCGTCCCGGGACAGGGGGAAACACCATATATTTT. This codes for CASSPRPGTGGNTIYF. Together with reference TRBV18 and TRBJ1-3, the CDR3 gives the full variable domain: NAGVMQNPRHLVRRRGQEARLRCSPMKGHSHVYWYRQLPEEGLKFMVYLQKENIIDESGMPKERFSAEFPKEGPSILRIQQVVRGDSAAYFCASSPRPGTGGNTIYFGEGSWLTVV.

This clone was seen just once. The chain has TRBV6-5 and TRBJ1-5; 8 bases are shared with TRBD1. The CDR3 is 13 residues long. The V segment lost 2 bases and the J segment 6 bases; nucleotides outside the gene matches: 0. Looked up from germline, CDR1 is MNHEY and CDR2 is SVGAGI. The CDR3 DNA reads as TGTGCCAGCAGTTACGGGACAGGTCAGCCCCAGCATTTT. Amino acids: CASSYGTGQPQHF.

Written as DNA, the CDR3 is TGTGCCACCAGTGCCCGCCCTCTGCCGGGGACAGGGACCTACGAGCAGTACTTC. This encodes CATSARPLPGTGTYEQYF. This chain connects TRBV24-1 to TRBJ2-7; 9 nucleotides agree with TRBD1. Per germline, CDR1 KGHDR and CDR2 SFDVKD. With V trimmed by 5 bases and J by 2 bases, 15 bases remained unmatched. The CDR3 length is 18 residues.

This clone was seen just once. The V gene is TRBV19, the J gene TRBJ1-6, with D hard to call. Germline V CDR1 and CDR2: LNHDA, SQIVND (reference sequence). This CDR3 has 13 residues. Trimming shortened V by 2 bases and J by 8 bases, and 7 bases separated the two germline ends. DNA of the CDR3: TGTGCCAGTAGTATACAGGCTGATTCACCCCTCCACTTT. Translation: CASSIQADSPLHF.

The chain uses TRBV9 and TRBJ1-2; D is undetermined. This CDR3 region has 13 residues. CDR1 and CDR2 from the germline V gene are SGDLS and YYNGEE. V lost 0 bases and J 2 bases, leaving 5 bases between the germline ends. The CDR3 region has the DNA TGTGCCAGCAGCGTAGTCCAGAACTATGGCTACACCTTC. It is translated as CASSVVQNYGYTF.

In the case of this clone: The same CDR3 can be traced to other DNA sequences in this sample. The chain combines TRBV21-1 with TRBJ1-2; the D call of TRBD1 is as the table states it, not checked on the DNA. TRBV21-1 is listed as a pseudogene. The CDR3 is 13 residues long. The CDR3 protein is CASSKNRGGGYTF. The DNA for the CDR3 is TGTGCCAGCAGCAAAAACAGGGGCGGTGGCTACACCTTC.

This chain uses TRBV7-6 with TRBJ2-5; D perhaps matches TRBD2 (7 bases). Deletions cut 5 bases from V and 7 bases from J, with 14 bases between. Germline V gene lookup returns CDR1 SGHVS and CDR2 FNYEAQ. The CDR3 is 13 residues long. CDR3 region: CASSPGGLGTQYF. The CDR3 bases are TGTGCCAGCAGCCCCGGGGGGCTAGGGACCCAGTACTTC.

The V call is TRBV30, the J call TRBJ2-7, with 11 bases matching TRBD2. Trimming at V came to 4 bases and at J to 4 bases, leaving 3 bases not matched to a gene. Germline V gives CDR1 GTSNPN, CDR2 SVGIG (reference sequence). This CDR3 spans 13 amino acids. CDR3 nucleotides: TGTGCCTGGACGACTAGCGGGGCTTACGAGCAGTACTTC. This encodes CAWTTSGAYEQYF.

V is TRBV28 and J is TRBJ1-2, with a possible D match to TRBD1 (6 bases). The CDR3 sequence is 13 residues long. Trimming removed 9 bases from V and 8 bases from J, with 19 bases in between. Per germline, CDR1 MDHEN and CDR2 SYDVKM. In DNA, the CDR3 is TGTGCCAGTTTGGACAGCGACTTGTGGGGCTACACCTTC. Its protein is CASLDSDLWGYTF.

CDR3 bases: TGTGCCAGCAGCCAAGCTAACAGACCAACTAATGAAAAACTGTTTTTT. It yields the protein CASSQANRPTNEKLFF. V and J are TRBV14 and TRBJ1-4; D remains unclear. Deletions cut 1 base from V and 0 bases from J, with 9 bases between. The germline V gene encodes CDR1 SGHDN and CDR2 FVKESK. The CDR3 extends over 16 amino acids.

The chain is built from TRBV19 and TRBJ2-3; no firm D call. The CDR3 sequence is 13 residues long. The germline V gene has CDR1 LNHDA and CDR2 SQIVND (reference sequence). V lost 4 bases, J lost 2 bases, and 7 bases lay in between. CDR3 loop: CASSRTVTDTQYF. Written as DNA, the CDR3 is TGTGCCAGTAGTAGAACAGTCACAGATACGCAGTATTTT.

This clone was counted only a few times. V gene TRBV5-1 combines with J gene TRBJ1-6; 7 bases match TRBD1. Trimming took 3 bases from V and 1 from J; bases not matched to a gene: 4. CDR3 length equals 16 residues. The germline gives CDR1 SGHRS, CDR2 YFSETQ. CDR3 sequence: CASSSQGESYNSPLHF. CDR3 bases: TGCGCCAGCAGCTCGCAGGGGGAATCCTATAATTCACCCCTCCACTTT.

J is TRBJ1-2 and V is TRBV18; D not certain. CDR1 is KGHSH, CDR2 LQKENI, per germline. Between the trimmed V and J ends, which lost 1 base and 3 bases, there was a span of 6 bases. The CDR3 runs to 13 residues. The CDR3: CASSPREDYGYTF. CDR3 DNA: TGTGCCAGCTCACCACGGGAGGACTATGGCTACACCTTC.

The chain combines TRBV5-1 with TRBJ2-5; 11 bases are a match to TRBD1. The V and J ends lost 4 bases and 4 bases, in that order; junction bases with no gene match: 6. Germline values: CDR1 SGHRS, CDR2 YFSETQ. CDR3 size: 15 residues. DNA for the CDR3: TGCGCCAGCAGCACGGGGACAGGGGGAGCAGAGACCCAGTACTTC. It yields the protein CASSTGTGGAETQYF.

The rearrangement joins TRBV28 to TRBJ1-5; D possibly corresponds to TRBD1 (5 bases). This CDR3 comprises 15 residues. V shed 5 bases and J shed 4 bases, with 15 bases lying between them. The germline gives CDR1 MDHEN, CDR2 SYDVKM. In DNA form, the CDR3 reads TGTGCCAGCAGTAACGGGGGATTTGGGAATCAGCCCCAGCATTTT. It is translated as CASSNGGFGNQPQHF.

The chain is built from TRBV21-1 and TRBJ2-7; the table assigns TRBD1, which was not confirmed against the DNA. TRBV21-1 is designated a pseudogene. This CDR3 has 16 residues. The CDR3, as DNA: TGTGCCAGCAGCAAAGCGGTGGCAGGGGGGTTTTACGAGCAGTACTTC. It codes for CASSKAVAGGFYEQYF.

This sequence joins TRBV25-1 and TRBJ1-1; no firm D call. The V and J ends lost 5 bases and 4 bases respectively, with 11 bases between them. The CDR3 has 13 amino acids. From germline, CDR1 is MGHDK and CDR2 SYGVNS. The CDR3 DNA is TGTGCCAGCAGTCCCCGACTGGTCACTGAAGCTTTCTTT. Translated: CASSPRLVTEAFF.

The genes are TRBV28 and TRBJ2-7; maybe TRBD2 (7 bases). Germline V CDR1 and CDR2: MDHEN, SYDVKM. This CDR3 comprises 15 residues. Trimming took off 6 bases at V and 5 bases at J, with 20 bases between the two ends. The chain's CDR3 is CASRPWGGLADEQYF. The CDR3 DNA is TGTGCCAGCAGGCCTTGGGGGGGCCTTGCGGACGAGCAGTACTTC.

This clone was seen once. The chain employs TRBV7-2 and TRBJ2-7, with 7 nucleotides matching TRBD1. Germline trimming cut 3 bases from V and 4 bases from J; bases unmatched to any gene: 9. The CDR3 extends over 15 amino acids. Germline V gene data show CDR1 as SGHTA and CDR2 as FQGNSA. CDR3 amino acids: CASSFNPNRGYEQYF. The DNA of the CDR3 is TGTGCCAGCAGCTTTAACCCAAACAGGGGTTACGAGCAGTACTTC.